This T cell receptor beta chain was documented in a study of regulatory T cells in long-lasting Graves disease (dated by TCRdb to the early 2020s). Regarding the research as a whole: Antithyroid drugs had been taken for less than 3 months by newly diagnosed Graves' disease patients. Persistent Graves' disease patients were compared with newly diagnosed Graves' disease patients by peripheral blood TCR sequencing and RNA sequencing. The study was conducted in China and was registered as a clinical trial. TCR sequencing covered around 13 persistent and around 20 newly diagnosed Graves' disease patients, about 35 samples in total.

General conclusions and limits of the study: Preferential use of TRBV28, TRBJ1-2 and TRBJ2-5 was observed in persistent disease, whereas TRBV20-1 and TRBJ2-1 were favored in newly diagnosed disease. Peripheral blood alone was examined, since thyroid tissue, which constituted the primary lesion, could not be accessed. More public clonotypes were shared among persistent patients (under 3,000) than among newly diagnosed patients (more than 900). As a limitation, the authors acknowledged that the small sample size may reduce accuracy. Only the TCR beta chain was sequenced and analyzed. Compared with newly diagnosed patients, patients with persistent Graves' disease had lower TCR Shannon entropy and fewer highly expanded clones, which suggests clonal expansion.

Many counts were recorded for this clonotype. Its target antigen remains unknown. Per-nucleotide qualities are absent, and no much larger clonotype sits a single base away. CDR1 and CDR2, looked up from the germline V gene, are MDHEN and SYDVKM. Clipping removes 5 bases from V and 5 bases from J, with 4 as the unmatched junction base count. From the cysteine up to the phenylalanine, the CDR3 has a length of 14 residues. Left in the record is the CDR3 DNA by itself, 42 bases read in frame from the first base. Read against the paper, the sample's time point label means: newly diagnosed GD, antithyroid drugs for less than 3 months. For both TCR sequencing and RNA sequencing, RNA was extracted from PBMCs in TRIzol. Graves' disease was diagnosed according to American Thyroid Association guidelines. The patients came from an endocrinology department in Xi'an, China. Each patient gave about 9.1 milliliters of peripheral blood, collected in an EDTA anticoagulant tube. Ficoll Paque Plus density gradient separation was used to isolate PBMCs, and no additional T cell sorting was done. An Agilent 2100 Bioanalyzer and agarose gel were used to check RNA quality, while a NanoDrop 2000 measured RNA concentration.

Preparation of the library involved multiplex PCR. TCRdb lists the instrument as Illumina HiSeq 4000. TCR beta libraries were built with iRepertoire HTBI primers and Arm-PCR amplification of CDR3 regions. Before sequencing, the PCR products underwent gel purification. Per the original workflow: Across samples, some 62 TRBV and approximately 15 TRBJ segments were identified and used for gene usage analysis of CDR3 amino acid clonotypes. Filtered high-quality paired reads were merged into contigs using COPE and FqMerger. BLAST was used to align contigs to the IMGT TRBV, TRBD and TRBJ reference genes, and CDR3 was defined following IMGT. Any clonotype with a frequency above 0.1% was counted as a highly expanded clone. Shannon entropy served as the measure of repertoire diversity, while the Gini coefficient captured V-J evenness. Public clonotypes were defined as clonotypes shared by more than one individual. TCRdb's own reprocessing of the public reads used fastp at Q25 and MiXCR and kept productive beta chains. Rows merge per CDR3 protein into single entries with the most common DNA and genes. The authors' filters were not applied to this entry. This sample holds 200,000 to 250,000 distinct CDR3 sequences; 18% were observed only once. Clones ranked in the top ten supply approximately 20% of the sample.

This sample comprised peripheral blood mononuclear cells (PBMCs), obtained at new diagnosis, from a patient treated with antithyroid drugs. The receptor was derived from a female donor with Graves disease. The V and J segments used are TRBV28 and TRBJ2-5; 11 central nucleotides agree with TRBD1. The CDR3 is CASSLGTGGETQYF. In nucleotides, the sequence is TGTGCCAGCAGTCTCGGGACAGGGGGGGAGACCCAGTACTTC. Beyond the CDR3, the reference TRBV28 and TRBJ2-5 genes provide the residues; the full variable domain reads: DVKVTQSSRYLVKRTGEKVFLECVQDMDHENMFWYRQDPGLGLRLIYFSYDVKMKEKGDIPEGYSVSREKKERFSLILESASTNQTSMYLCASSLGTGGETQYFGPGTRLLVL.